This entry lists 23 T cell receptor beta chains sequenced from one sample in a study of blood T cells in healthy people across ages. Primers used in a second PCR of roughly 7 to 12 cycles were a sample-barcoded 5' primer and a J-beta primer mix. TCRdb ran MiXCR on the 5' RACE reads and lists one entry per CDR3 protein. The sample has over 1.5 million distinct CDR3 sequences; roughly 50% are singletons. Sequencing was done on a sample of blood. These receptor sequences come from a middle-aged woman in good health.

CDR3 sequence reads: CASSSTVGLAEETQYF. In DNA form, the CDR3 reads TGTGCCAGCAGTTCCACCGTGGGGCTAGCCGAAGAGACCCAGTACTTC. V and J are TRBV6-5 and TRBJ2-5; D might be TRBD1 or TRBD2, each matching 5 bases. The ends were cut back, 4 bases at V and 3 bases at J, with 18 bases in the middle. The CDR3 is 16 residues long. Germline V gives CDR1 MNHEY, CDR2 SVGAGI.

This clonotype occurred once. This chain links TRBV20-1 with TRBJ2-3; 16 bases are a match to TRBD2. Per germline, CDR1 DFQATT and CDR2 SNEGSKA (reference sequence). V lost 2 bases and J lost 5; bases outside the gene matches: 7. The CDR3 length is 17 residues. The CDR3 loop is CSARKGLAGGLRDTQYF. The CDR3 region has the DNA TGCAGTGCTAGAAAGGGACTAGCGGGGGGGCTTAGAGATACGCAGTATTTT.

The chain is built from TRBV7-2 and TRBJ2-1; TRBD1 might be the D (6 bases). The V gene's germline CDR1 is SGHTA and CDR2 FQGNSA. Trimming took off 4 bases at V and 0 bases at J, with 16 bases between the two ends. The CDR3 consists of 17 residues. The CDR3 sequence is CASSYWAGVSSYNEQFF. CDR3 nucleotide sequence: TGTGCCAGCAGCTACTGGGCAGGGGTCAGCTCCTACAATGAGCAGTTCTTC. Together with reference TRBV7-2 and TRBJ2-1, the CDR3 gives the full variable domain: GAGVSQSPSNKVTEKGKDVELRCDPISGHTALYWYRQSLGQGLEFLIYFQGNSAPDKSGLPSDRFSAERTGGSVSTLTIQRTQQEDSAVYLCASSYWAGVSSYNEQFFGPGTRLTVL.

This clonotype was observed a single time. The chain carries TRBV6-2 or TRBV6-3 and TRBJ2-3, with D possibly being TRBD1 (5 bases). V was shortened by 2 bases and J by 6 bases, with 15 bases between the two germline ends. CDR3 length: 15 residues. Germline lookup yields CDR1 MNHEY and CDR2 SVGEGT. Written as DNA, the CDR3 is TGTGCCAGCAGTTACACGGACCAGGGATTCGATACGCAGTATTTT. This codes for CASSYTDQGFDTQYF.

V gene TRBV11-2 combines with J gene TRBJ1-1; D is undetermined. Germline CDR1 and CDR2: SGHAT and FQNNGV. V shed 5 bases and J shed 2 bases, with 15 bases lying between them. The CDR3 is 15 residues long. In DNA form, the CDR3 reads TGTGCCAGCAGCCCCTCGCATGATGTAAACACTGAAGCTTTCTTT. Its protein product is CASSPSHDVNTEAFF.

The V call is TRBV7-9, the J call TRBJ2-7; TRBD1 matches at 7 bases. The J call may be incorrect, as the DNA end agrees better with TRBJ2-5. The CDR3 extends over 17 amino acids. CDR1 is SEHNR and CDR2 is FQNEAQ in the germline V gene (reference sequence). This CDR3 is CASSSPAQGQKLETQYF. The CDR3 coding sequence is TGTGCCAGCAGCTCACCCGCCCAGGGACAGAAGCTAGAGACCCAGTACTTC.

The chain has TRBV29-1 and TRBJ1-2, with D uncertain. CDR1 SQVTM and CDR2 ANQGSEA come from the germline V gene. Deletions cut 0 bases from V and 5 bases from J, with 10 bases between. The length of the CDR3 is 13 residues. CDR3 nucleotides: TGCAGCGTTGAAGAACCGGCAGCTTATGGCTACACCTTC. It specifies CSVEEPAAYGYTF. Full variable domain (outside the CDR3, taken from reference TRBV29-1 and TRBJ1-2): SAVISQKPSRDICQRGTSLTIQCQVDSQVTMMFWYRQQPGQSLTLIATANQGSEATYESGFVIDKFPISRPNLTFSTLTVSNMSPEDSSIYLCSVEEPAAYGYTFGSGTRLTVV.

As regards this clonotype: One end of the junction does not line up with germline, which may come from a read error. J is TRBJ2-5 and V is TRBV7-2; TRBD2 aligns across 10 bases. Germline-derived CDR1 and CDR2 are SGHTA and FQGNSA. The CDR3 length is 18 residues. CDR3 nucleotides: TGTGCCAGCAGCTTAGCGCTAAATGAGCGGGGGGGAGGAGAGACCCGGTACTTC. Its protein product is CASSLALNERGGGETRYF.

Turning to this clonotype: An end of the junction does not agree with germline; a read error may underlie this. This sequence joins TRBV7-7 and TRBJ2-7; D not certain. Near its end, the DNA agrees better with TRBJ2-5, so the J call may be wrong. Germline V gene sequence: CDR1 SSHAT, CDR2 FNYEAQ (reference sequence). The length of the CDR3 is 14 residues. The CDR3 loop reads CASSSTTAKETQYF. In DNA form, the CDR3 reads TGTGCTAGCAGCTCAACCACAGCGAAAGAGACCCAGTACTTC.

The chain carries TRBV3-1 and TRBJ1-2; TRBD1 matches 7 bases. V trimming: 5 bases; J trimming: 4 bases; junction bases outside the gene matches: 10. Germline values: CDR1 LGHDT, CDR2 YNNKEL (reference sequence). This CDR3 contains 15 residues. The CDR3 DNA follows: TGTGCCAGCAGCTACGGACAGGTCAGGGTCTATGGCTACACCTTC. It codes for CASSYGQVRVYGYTF.

V gene TRBV25-1 combines with J gene TRBJ1-2, with D possibly TRBD1 on 5 matching bases. This CDR3 contains 14 residues. Germline CDR1 MGHDK, CDR2 SYGVNS. The V gene lost 3 bases and the J gene lost 6 bases, with 14 bases spanning the gap. The CDR3 nucleotides are TGTGCCAGCAGTGATACGGGGCGAGAAAATGGCTACACCTTC. This gives the protein CASSDTGRENGYTF.

This clonotype showed up just a few times. The chain is built from TRBV11-2 and TRBJ2-7; 9 nucleotides line up with TRBD1. J gave up 3 bases and V 0 bases, and 6 bases lay outside the gene matches. Germline lookup yields CDR1 SGHAT and CDR2 FQNNGV. The CDR3 has 16 amino acids. CDR3 nucleotide sequence: TGTGCCAGCAGCTTAGAAAGGGGGACAGGGTACTACGAGCAGTACTTC. It specifies CASSLERGTGYYEQYF.

There are a few counts of this clonotype. V gene TRBV4-3 combines with J gene TRBJ2-1; no clear D gene. V was cut by 0 bases and J by 6 bases, with 12 bases left in between. The CDR3 is 15 residues long. CDR1 and CDR2 (germline): LGHNA, YSLEER. The CDR3, as DNA: TGCGCCAGCAGCCAAGAGGGCGGAGTACGCAATGAGCAGTTCTTC. The encoded protein is CASSQEGGVRNEQFF.

This chain connects TRBV20-1 to TRBJ1-4, with 8 bases aligning to TRBD1. CDR1 and CDR2 (germline): DFQATT, SNEGSKA (reference sequence). V lost 2 bases and J lost 0; bases outside the gene matches: 11. The CDR3 has 18 amino acids. The CDR3 bases are TGCAGTGCTAGACTCGACAGGGGCCCACTCGCAACTAATGAAAAACTGTTTTTT. Translated: CSARLDRGPLATNEKLFF.

V and J are TRBV20-1 and TRBJ2-1; tentatively, D is TRBD1 or TRBD2 (5 bases each). The germline V gene has CDR1 DFQATT and CDR2 SNEGSKA (reference sequence). V lost 3 bases and J lost 2, with 5 bases in between. CDR3 length: 12 amino acids. CDR3 in DNA: TGCAGTGCTAGGGGACCCTACAATGAGCAGTTCTTC. It codes for CSARGPYNEQFF.

The chain links TRBV27 to TRBJ2-3, with unresolved D. The CDR3 loop spans 14 amino acids. Germline loops: CDR1 MNHEY, CDR2 SMNVEV (reference sequence). Trimming took 10 bases from V and 4 from J, leaving 18 bases between them. Written as DNA, the CDR3 is TGTGCCACCGTAGATTGGTGGTCCCCAGATACGCAGTATTTT. It encodes CATVDWWSPDTQYF.

The genes are TRBV7-2 and TRBJ1-1; D not certain. Between the trimmed V and J ends, which lost 5 bases and 1 base, there was a span of 11 bases. Germline V gene sequence: CDR1 SGHTA, CDR2 FQGNSA. This CDR3 region has 14 residues. In DNA, the CDR3 is TGTGCCAGCAGCCGCGGCGTGGGGAACACTGAAGCTTTCTTT. Translated: CASSRGVGNTEAFF. The full variable domain, rest sourced from reference TRBV7-2 and TRBJ1-1, is GAGVSQSPSNKVTEKGKDVELRCDPISGHTALYWYRQSLGQGLEFLIYFQGNSAPDKSGLPSDRFSAERTGGSVSTLTIQRTQQEDSAVYLCASSRGVGNTEAFFGQGTRLTVV.

This clonotype was counted a few times. The rearrangement uses TRBV27 and TRBJ2-3; TRBD2 matches at 11 bases. With V trimmed by 5 bases and J by 0 bases, 4 bases remained unmatched. Germline CDR1 and CDR2: MNHEY and SMNVEV (reference sequence). There are 16 residues in the CDR3. This CDR3 is CASSPTSGVSTDTQYF. The CDR3 bases are TGTGCCAGCAGTCCGACTAGCGGGGTTAGCACAGATACGCAGTATTTT.

The chain recombines TRBV20-1 with TRBJ1-5, with D unresolved. The V end was cut by 7 bases, the J end by 0 bases, with 10 bases between. Germline V gives CDR1 DFQATT, CDR2 SNEGSKA (reference sequence). The CDR3 consists of 13 residues. CDR3 in DNA: TGCAGTGTTAGCGGCGGTAGCAATCAGCCCCAGCATTTT. Its translation is CSVSGGSNQPQHF.

The table lists this clonotype with a few counts. The gene calls are TRBV10-1 and TRBJ2-7, with D unclear. The CDR3 totals 13 residues. V lost 4 bases, J lost 1 base, and 8 bases lay in between. Germline CDR1 reads WNHNN; CDR2 reads SYGVQD (reference sequence). The CDR3 DNA follows: TGCGCCAGCAGTGCTTCAGTGTCCTACGAGCAGTACTTC. Protein product: CASSASVSYEQYF.

This chain joins TRBV20-1 and TRBJ2-7; D ambiguous. The CDR3 sequence is 13 residues long. The V and J ends lost 5 bases and 3 bases respectively, with 14 bases between them. Germline loops: CDR1 DFQATT, CDR2 SNEGSKA (reference sequence). This CDR3 is CSAPSRMGYEQYF. The CDR3 nucleotides read TGCAGTGCTCCTTCTAGGATGGGCTACGAGCAGTACTTC.

A few counts support this clonotype. In DNA, the CDR3 is TGCAGTGCGCCTAGGGACAGCTCGTACAATGAGCAGTACTTC. Translated: CSAPRDSSYNEQYF. The V call is TRBV20-1, the J call TRBJ2-1; 7 positions agree with TRBD1. The J call may not be correct, given that the DNA end is closer to TRBJ2-7. The germline CDR1 and CDR2 sequences are DFQATT and SNEGSKA (reference sequence). There are 14 residues in the CDR3.

This clonotype has a count of ten or more. With a much larger clone just one base away, this may be a read error. The chain combines TRBV20-1 with TRBJ2-5, with D tentatively TRBD1 (6 bases). The CDR3 covers 14 residues. Germline values: CDR1 DFQATT, CDR2 SNEGSKA (reference sequence). Trimming took 6 bases from V and 11 from J, leaving 25 bases between them. The CDR3 DNA reads as TGCAGTGCCCCGAGTGGGGGCCTTGGCAATGAGCAGTACTTC. Amino acids: CSAPSGGLGNEQYF.